This is a list of T cell receptor beta chains from one sample in a study of blood T cell repertoires in COVID-19. TCRdb keeps only in-frame clones here, not all; method: immunoSEQ multiplex PCR. The sample records around 150,000 clones, 86% being singletons. Sequenced material: peripheral blood. All receptors come from a man younger than 35 with acute or convalescent COVID-19. The CDR3 runs from the conserved cysteine through the conserved F or W. The D gene is left open where the match is weak. The size entry is marked missing in some rows and otherwise reads once, few, many or a size class.

TRBD1	TRBJ1-5	TRBV5-5	.	16	CASSKGQGAGNQPQHF	TGTGCCAGCAGCAAGGGACAGGGGGCCGGCAATCAGCCCCAGCATTTT
.	TRBJ1-6	TRBV5-1	.	14	CASSLYEGSSPLHF	TGCGCCAGCAGCCTGTACGAGGGCTCTTCACCCCTCCACTTT
TRBD1	TRBJ2-7	TRBV7-9	few	16	CASSLVLTGGNYEQYF	TGTGCCAGCAGCTTAGTGTTGACAGGGGGAAACTACGAGCAGTACTTC
.	TRBJ1-5	TRBV19	.	15	CASSADSGPTQPQHF	TGTGCCAGTAGTGCTGACAGTGGGCCAACTCAGCCCCAGCATTTT
.	TRBJ1-1	TRBV28	.	15	CASSPRQAMNTEAFF	TGTGCCAGCAGTCCCCGACAGGCTATGAACACTGAAGCTTTCTTT
TRBD1	TRBJ2-5	TRBV6-5	.	14	CASSYGDRGETQYF	TGTGCCAGCAGTTACGGAGACAGGGGAGAGACCCAGTACTTC
.	TRBJ1-1	TRBV4-1	.	11	CASSQGLGAFF	TGCGCCAGCAGCCAAGGTCTAGGTGCTTTCTTT
TRBD1	TRBJ1-5	TRBV3-1/TRBV3-2	.	16	CASSGGQGQKNQPQHF	TGTGCCAGCAGTGGCGGACAGGGCCAAAAGAATCAGCCCCAGCATTTT
.	TRBJ2-5	TRBV5-1	.	12	CASSLASETQYF	TGCGCCAGCAGCTTGGCCAGTGAGACCCAGTACTTC
.	TRBJ1-1	TRBV25-1	.	14	CASSEWAANTEAFF	TGTGCCAGCAGTGAATGGGCCGCGAACACTGAAGCTTTCTTT
TRBD2	TRBJ2-2	TRBV4-1	.	16	CASSQEREASTGELFF	TGCGCCAGCAGCCAAGAGCGGGAGGCTAGCACCGGGGAGCTGTTTTTT
.	TRBJ1-2	TRBV20-1	.	11	CSARLAYGYTF	TGCAGTGCTCGGTTAGCCTATGGCTACACCTTC
.	TRBJ1-1	TRBV7-9	.	18	CASSSTRTGLEWNTEAFF	TGTGCCAGCAGCTCAACCAGAACAGGGCTGGAGTGGAACACTGAAGCTTTCTTT
.	TRBJ1-3	TRBV4-1	.	16	CASSQSQQGFGNTIYF	TGCGCCAGCAGCCAAAGCCAACAGGGATTTGGAAACACCATATATTTT
.	TRBJ1-1	TRBV7-6	.	12	CASSLSEDEAFF	TGTGCCAGCAGCTTGTCAGAAGATGAAGCTTTCTTT
.	TRBJ1-3	TRBV7-2	.	15	CASSWGASSGNTMYF	TGTGCCAGCAGCTGGGGAGCCAGCTCTGGAAACACCATGTATTTT
.	TRBJ1-1	TRBV28	.	14	CASSFLRGRTEAFF	TGTGCCAGCAGTTTTCTTCGGGGGAGGACTGAAGCTTTCTTT
TRBD1	TRBJ2-7	TRBV29-1	.	12	CSAGTDRYEQYF	TGCAGCGCCGGGACAGATCGATACGAGCAGTACTTC
.	TRBJ1-3	TRBV7-2	.	18	CASSLVGGGGLSGNTIYF	TGTGCCAGCAGCTTAGTGGGAGGCGGGGGTCTCTCTGGAAACACCATATATTTT
.	TRBJ2-5	TRBV5-1	.	11	CASSFQGSQYF	TGCGCCAGCAGCTTCCAGGGGTCCCAGTACTTC
TRBD1	TRBJ2-7	TRBV27	.	13	CASKGTGGYEQYF	TGTGCCAGCAAAGGGACAGGGGGCTACGAGCAGTACTTC
.	TRBJ1-5	TRBV6-5	.	15	CASSLIVPQGQPQHF	TGTGCCAGCAGCCTGATAGTCCCCCAGGGTCAGCCCCAGCATTTT
TRBD1	TRBJ2-4	TRBV6-5	.	13	CASRRDRVNIQYF	TGTGCCAGCAGGCGGGACAGGGTGAACATTCAGTACTTC